The 8 T cell receptor beta chains in this list originate from one sample, sequenced in a study of blood T cell repertoires in COVID-19. Profiled with immunoSEQ multiplex PCR; TCRdb holds only in-frame clones, not every one. The sample comprises approximately 300,000 clones, about nine tenths of which are singletons, and about 4% rests with the top ten. Material for sequencing was PBMCs or T cells enriched from blood (not recorded which). These receptors were collected from a man aged 30 to 39 who had recovered from COVID-19.

The chain recombines TRBV6-6 with TRBJ1-3; weak D call: TRBD1 (6 bases). The V gene lost 7 bases and the J gene lost 0 bases, with 13 bases spanning the gap. Germline V gene lookup returns CDR1 MNHNY and CDR2 SVGAGI (reference sequence). This CDR3 region has 15 residues. CDR3 bases: TGTGCCAGCAAGCGGGGGGCCAGCTCTGGAAACACCATATATTTT. This sequence encodes CASKRGASSGNTIYF.

This sequence joins TRBV10-1 and TRBJ2-7; 8 positions match TRBD1. The germline V gene encodes CDR1 WNHNN and CDR2 SYGVQD (reference sequence). The CDR3 is 15 amino acids. J lost 3 bases, V lost 4 bases, and 8 bases had no gene match. DNA for the CDR3: TGCGCCAGCAGTGCCGCCGGGACAGGCTTCTACGAGCAGTACTTC. Amino acids: CASSAAGTGFYEQYF.

This chain joins TRBV10-3 and TRBJ1-1; 7 nucleotides align to TRBD1. Losses at the gene ends were 0 bases for V and 4 bases for J; bases not matched to a gene: 2. CDR3 length: 14 residues. Germline assignment: CDR1 ENHRY and CDR2 SYGVKD. The CDR3 reads CAISESGGSTEAFF. The CDR3 DNA reads TGTGCCATCAGTGAGTCAGGGGGCAGCACTGAAGCTTTCTTT.

The CDR3 DNA follows: TGTGCCAGCAGCCGGGACAGGGGCTCGGGAAACACCATATATTTT. Protein: CASSRDRGSGNTIYF. This rearrangement joins TRBV5-5 to TRBJ1-3, with TRBD1 matching 10 bases. The trim removed 4 bases at V and 4 bases at J, leaving 5 bases unmatched. The CDR3 contains 15 residues. CDR1 SGHKS and CDR2 YYEKEE come from the germline V gene (reference sequence).

Comment on this clone: Mismatch with germline at one junction end may stem from a read error. This sequence joins TRBV2 and TRBJ2-5; D gene unclear. The germline CDR1 and CDR2 sequences are SNHLY and FYNNEI. This CDR3 has 10 amino acids. The CDR3 is CASSEETQYF. CDR3 sequence (DNA): TGTGCCAGCAGCGAAGAGACCCAGTACTTC.

CDR3 protein: CASSASGAANEQFF. The CDR3 nucleotides read TGTGCCAGCAGTGCTAGCGGGGCTGCCAATGAGCAGTTCTTC. V usage is TRBV6-4 and J usage is TRBJ2-1; TRBD2 agrees at 9 bases. J lost 6 bases, V lost 4 bases, and 4 bases had no gene match. The CDR3 sequence is 14 residues long. Germline V CDR1 and CDR2: MRHNA, SNTAGT.

The chain recombines TRBV5-6 with TRBJ1-1, with a possible D match to TRBD1 (5 bases). Trimming removed 0 bases from V and 6 bases from J, with 9 bases in between. CDR3 size: 13 residues. Germline assignment: CDR1 SGHDT and CDR2 YYEEEE. As DNA, the CDR3 is TGTGCCAGCAGCTTGGCCGTAGGGGCTGAAGCTTTCTTT. This translates into CASSLAVGAEAFF.

This rearrangement joins TRBV19 to TRBJ2-1; TRBD2 might be the D (5 bases). The CDR3 loop spans 11 amino acids. V was shortened by 7 bases and J by 9 bases, with 10 bases between the two germline ends. The germline CDR1 and CDR2 sequences are LNHDA and SQIVND (reference sequence). DNA of the CDR3: TGTGCCAGTACCAAGGGAGCTGAGCAGTTCTTC. Translation: CASTKGAEQFF.